The 21 T cell receptor beta chains listed next were all sequenced from one sample in a study of CD8+ T cells in alopecia areata. Stated treatment: oral pan-JAK inhibitor, 5-10 mg twice daily. It was cDNA, reverse transcribed from extracted RNA, that served as the sequencing template. Only in-frame clones appear in the TCRdb table, and some are missing; sequencing was by immunoSEQ multiplex PCR. Counted here are approximately 210,000 clones, about three fifths occurring once; the ten biggest clones make up just over 1%. Sequenced here: CD4+ T cells sorted from blood, sampled at week 24, from a patient treated with tofacitinib. The receptors originated from a human donor with alopecia areata.

The chain links TRBV18 to TRBJ2-1; D is possibly TRBD1 or TRBD2 (6 bases each). The V gene lost 3 bases and the J gene lost 3 bases, with 9 bases spanning the gap. Germline V CDR1 and CDR2: KGHSH, LQKENI. This CDR3 is 14 amino acids long. DNA for the CDR3: TGTGCCAGCTCACCTGGGGGGCTCTACAATGAGCAGTTCTTC. It specifies CASSPGGLYNEQFF.

The gene calls are TRBV7-2 and TRBJ1-1; D call uncertain. This CDR3 contains 13 residues. The germline CDR1 and CDR2 sequences are SGHTA and FQGNSA. The V end was cut by 3 bases, the J end by 1 base, with 6 bases between. CDR3 bases: TGTGCCAGCAGCTTCAGCAGGAACACTGAAGCTTTCTTT. It codes for CASSFSRNTEAFF.

V and J are TRBV2 and TRBJ1-1; no definite D call. The CDR3 has 11 amino acids. V lost 8 bases and J lost 11, with 15 bases in between. The germline gives CDR1 SNHLY, CDR2 FYNNEI. The CDR3 region is CASYQPAGAFF. The CDR3 DNA follows: TGTGCCAGCTACCAACCGGCTGGGGCTTTCTTT.

This chain links TRBV29-1 with TRBJ1-2; D may be TRBD1 (5 bases). Germline CDR1 reads SQVTM; CDR2 reads ANQGSEA. With 7 bases removed from V and 4 bases from J, the gap between germline ends came to 10 bases. The CDR3 length is 11 residues. CDR3 DNA: TGCAGCGCGGAAGACAGCTATGGCTACACCTTC. This encodes CSAEDSYGYTF.

This chain uses TRBV10-3 with TRBJ2-7, with TRBD1 matching 9 bases. Germline V gene data show CDR1 as ENHRY and CDR2 as SYGVKD. The ends lost 9 bases at V and 7 bases at J; junction bases unmatched: 13. The CDR3 covers 14 residues. The CDR3 loop is CAINSGTGLREQYF. The CDR3 region has the DNA TGTGCCATTAACTCCGGGACAGGGTTGCGGGAGCAGTACTTC.

The chain employs TRBV7-6 and TRBJ2-3, with unresolved D. Trimming shortened V by 5 bases and J by 0 bases, and 9 bases separated the two germline ends. Per germline, CDR1 SGHVS and CDR2 FNYEAQ. The CDR3 length is 14 residues. DNA for the CDR3: TGTGCCAGCAGCCTCGGATCTAGCACAGATACGCAGTATTTT. This gives the protein CASSLGSSTDTQYF.

This clone was seen only a few times. V usage is TRBV23-1 and J usage is TRBJ2-5; D possibly matches TRBD1 or TRBD2 (6 bases each). TRBV23-1 is recorded as an ORF, its role being uncertain. This CDR3 region has 13 residues. Trimming took off 2 bases at V and 7 bases at J, with 11 bases between the two ends. The CDR3 nucleotides are TGCGCCAGCAGTCAAGGGGGGCAGGGGACCCAGTACTTC. Its protein is CASSQGGQGTQYF.

Only a few counts were recorded for this clone. The chain recombines TRBV30 with TRBJ1-5, with a weak D call TRBD1 (6 bases). Germline V gene lookup returns CDR1 GTSNPN and CDR2 SVGIG (reference sequence). Deletions cut 0 bases from V and 6 bases from J, with 12 bases between. The CDR3 runs to 14 residues. The CDR3 sequence is CAWSVWGRGQPQHF. The CDR3 DNA reads as TGTGCCTGGAGTGTTTGGGGCAGGGGTCAGCCCCAGCATTTT.

The chain links TRBV30 to TRBJ2-7; tentative D call: TRBD2 (6 bases). Trimming cost V 3 bases and J 0 bases, with 9 bases left between them. Germline V gene lookup returns CDR1 GTSNPN and CDR2 SVGIG (reference sequence). The CDR3 loop spans 13 amino acids. The CDR3 reads CAWSSGASYEQYF. CDR3 in DNA: TGTGCCTGGAGCTCGGGAGCCTCCTACGAGCAGTACTTC.

The chain carries TRBV27 and TRBJ2-1; 8 nucleotides match TRBD1. Per germline, CDR1 MNHEY and CDR2 SMNVEV (reference sequence). The CDR3 length is 14 residues. The V and J ends lost 7 bases and 3 bases, in that order; junction bases with no gene match: 5. The CDR3 spells CASIGTGLYNEQFF. CDR3 bases: TGTGCCAGCATCGGGACAGGACTCTACAATGAGCAGTTCTTC.

This chain uses TRBV5-1 with TRBJ2-5, with 12 bases that match TRBD1. Trimming removed 2 bases from V and 4 bases from J; junction bases left unmatched: 9. This CDR3 contains 17 residues. Germline CDR1 and CDR2: SGHRS and YFSETQ. In DNA, the CDR3 is TGCGCCAGCAGCTTCGGGACAGGGGGCGAGGCAAGAGAGACCCAGTACTTC. This translates into CASSFGTGGEARETQYF.

J is TRBJ2-5 and V is TRBV2, with TRBD1 identical over 7 bases. The CDR3 has 13 residues. CDR1 and CDR2 from the germline V gene are SNHLY and FYNNEI. Unmatched junction bases numbered 6, after V lost 6 bases and J lost 5 bases. The CDR3 reads CASRRGREETQYF. As DNA, the CDR3 is TGTGCCAGCAGGAGGGGGCGCGAGGAGACCCAGTACTTC. The whole variable domain, remainder taken from reference TRBV2 and TRBJ2-5, is EPEVTQTPSHQVTQMGQEVILRCVPISNHLYFYWYRQILGQKVEFLVSFYNNEISEKSEIFDDQFSVERPDGSNFTLKIRSTKLEDSAMYFCASRRGREETQYFGPGTRLLVL.

V usage is TRBV2 and J usage is TRBJ1-1; 11 positions agree with TRBD1. Germline loops: CDR1 SNHLY, CDR2 FYNNEI. The CDR3 runs to 15 residues. V lost 4 bases, J lost 5 bases, and 6 bases stayed unmatched. The CDR3 is CASSVRDRGRTEAFF. In DNA, the CDR3 is TGTGCCAGCAGTGTCCGGGACAGGGGGAGGACTGAAGCTTTCTTT.

The V and J genes are TRBV18 and TRBJ2-3; no firm D call. Between the trimmed V and J ends, which lost 2 bases and 2 bases, there was a span of 11 bases. Germline-derived CDR1 and CDR2 are KGHSH and LQKENI. The CDR3 runs 15 residues. CDR3 sequence: CASSPVPGITDTQYF. In DNA, the CDR3 is TGTGCCAGCTCACCAGTCCCTGGCATCACAGATACGCAGTATTTT.

In DNA form, the CDR3 reads TGCGCCAGCAGCTTGGCCCCGGGACAGGGATATGGCACCGGGGAGCTGTTTTTT. Encoded protein: CASSLAPGQGYGTGELFF. The chain employs TRBV5-1 and TRBJ2-2, with 9 positions matching TRBD1. Germline CDR1 reads SGHRS; CDR2 reads YFSETQ. The V gene end was trimmed by 0 bases and the J gene end by 4 bases; junction bases not matched to a gene: 10. The CDR3 is made up of 18 amino acids.

V usage is TRBV30 and J usage is TRBJ1-3; D unresolved. Germline CDR1 is GTSNPN and CDR2 is SVGIG (reference sequence). This CDR3 has 13 amino acids. The V gene lost 5 bases and the J gene lost 0 bases, with 8 bases spanning the gap. The CDR3 region is CAWRTISGNTIYF. DNA of the CDR3: TGTGCCTGGCGAACAATCTCTGGAAACACCATATATTTT.

The chain couples TRBV4-1 to TRBJ2-3; D is ambiguous. This CDR3 is built from 14 residues. Germline CDR1 is MGHRA and CDR2 is YSYEKL. V lost 0 bases to trimming and J lost 2 bases, with 6 bases between them. CDR3 sequence (DNA): TGCGCCAGCAGCCAAGAGGCTCACACAGATACGCAGTATTTT. Its translation: CASSQEAHTDTQYF.

This clone was found a few times. The CDR3 spells CASSLIGGGQPQHF. For the CDR3, the DNA is TGTGCCAGCAGCTTAATCGGGGGCGGGCAGCCCCAGCATTTT. The chain recombines TRBV7-2 with TRBJ1-5; D possibly corresponds to TRBD1 (6 bases). There are 14 residues in the CDR3. Germline V gives CDR1 SGHTA, CDR2 FQGNSA. Trimming removed 2 bases from V and 7 bases from J, with 12 bases in between. The complete variable domain, with remaining parts taken from reference TRBV7-2 and TRBJ1-5, reads GAGVSQSPSNKVTEKGKDVELRCDPISGHTALYWYRQSLGQGLEFLIYFQGNSAPDKSGLPSDRFSAERTGGSVSTLTIQRTQQEDSAVYLCASSLIGGGQPQHFGDGTRLSIL.

This chain connects TRBV7-2 to TRBJ2-1, with D unclear. V lost 5 bases to trimming and J lost 0 bases, with 17 bases between them. CDR1 is SGHTA, CDR2 FQGNSA, per germline. This CDR3 contains 17 residues. As DNA, the CDR3 is TGTGCCAGCAGCCAGTACCCGGGTTTCAGCTCCTACAATGAGCAGTTCTTC. Protein sequence: CASSQYPGFSSYNEQFF.

This clone was seen a single time. This chain uses TRBV7-8 with TRBJ2-3; no definite D call. The CDR3 totals 15 residues. The V and J ends lost 5 bases and 2 bases respectively, with 14 bases between them. Germline loops: CDR1 SGHVS, CDR2 FQNEAQ. For the CDR3, the DNA is TGTGCCAGCAGCCCCGACCTACTCAACACAGATACGCAGTATTTT. It translates to CASSPDLLNTDTQYF.

The chain combines TRBV4-1 with TRBJ1-2; D perhaps matches TRBD1 (6 bases). This CDR3 contains 13 residues. In germline, CDR1 is MGHRA, CDR2 YSYEKL. V was cut by 6 bases and J by 4 bases, with 12 bases left in between. This CDR3 reads CASRPRGGYGYTF. For the CDR3, the DNA is TGCGCCAGCAGACCTAGGGGGGGCTATGGCTACACCTTC.